The entry below gives a single T cell receptor beta chain sequence along with its context. Its cognate antigen is unknown. This sample is drawn from a study of cytomegalovirus exposure and HLA in healthy donors. Study-level points and caveats: An assumption of roughly uniform sequencing depth across donors underlay the presence/absence analyses. In a later analysis, across HLA loci, associated TCR counts were highest for DRB1, lowest for HLA-C.

V lost 5 bases to trimming and J lost 3 bases, with 17 bases between them. Germline values: CDR1 GTSNPN, CDR2 SVGIG (reference sequence). The CDR3 consists of 14 residues. It was with 60 Vbeta and 13 Jbeta primers that the PCR ran. As processed by the authors: Tens of millions of unique TCR beta chains, 9.5 million to 14 million shared, were counted in a later analysis. Sequenced by immunoSEQ multiplex PCR; TCRdb stores in-frame clones only, minus some. V and J calls and clone size are copied from that table; D and trimming were computed from the DNA. This table holds approximately 240,000 clones, 75% to 85% found once. The donors (healthy individuals) were bone marrow donors.

The sample comprised PBMCs. The TCR was taken from a woman in her sixties in good health and CMV-seropositive. This sequence joins TRBV30 and TRBJ2-7; D may be TRBD1 (6 bases). The CDR3 coding sequence is TGTGCCTGGGGAGCCGGGCAGGGGAACTACGAGCAGTACTTC. Protein sequence: CAWGAGQGNYEQYF.